This section outlines one T cell receptor beta chain sequence together with its context. The antigen remains unidentified. Other DNA sequences from this sample encode an identical CDR3 as well. The sample is drawn from a study of OX40 agonist ivuxolimab in advanced cancers. On the study more broadly: The group had a mean age of about 64 years, ranged from roughly 20 to 79, and was 82.7% male.

V dropped 4 bases and J dropped 3 bases, with 10 bases sitting between them. CDR1 is MNHEY, CDR2 SVGAGI, per germline. The CDR3 consists of 14 residues. Study-level results: On average, a greater number of expanded clones characterised CD8+ T cells relative to CD4+. Dosing at 0.1 to 3.0 mg/kg was accompanied by clonal expansion of CD4+ and CD8+ blood T cells by week 6.

Profiled with immunoSEQ multiplex PCR; TCRdb holds only in-frame clones, not every one. This sample yields 57,000 or so clones, of which around 83% are seen a single time; approximately 5% belongs to the top ten. V gene TRBV6-5 combines with J gene TRBJ1-5, with a possible D match to TRBD1 (6 bases). The sample in question was CD4+ or CD8+ T cells sorted from blood, obtained in a trial of the OX40 agonist ivuxolimab. The receptor was derived from an adult with an advanced solid tumor such as melanoma, head and neck, liver or kidney cancer. The CDR3 DNA is TGTGCCAGCAGTTCTGGACAGCACAATCAGCCCCAGCATTTT. It is translated as CASSSGQHNQPQHF.